At least ten counts were recorded for the clone carrying this T cell receptor (beta chain). Antigen unknown. The germline gives CDR1 SQVTM, CDR2 ANQGSEA. The CDR3 is 14 residues long. V shed 4 bases, J shed 6 bases, and the junction held 4 bases outside the gene matches. These data belong to a study of CD8 T cells in ankylosing spondylitis. Study results and caveats: Reportedly, disease-linked clones are significantly enriched in ankylosing spondylitis patients' matched synovial fluid. Blood of patients with ankylosing spondylitis appeared to be characterized by a TCR beta motif of several highly homologous variants.

5'-RACE, quantitative and with molecular barcodes, yielded the TCR beta libraries. TCRdb recomputed calls from the 5' RACE reads with MiXCR, one row per CDR3 protein. The data show hundreds of thousands of distinct CDR3 sequences, 20% to 30% seen once. The chain couples TRBV29-1 to TRBJ2-7, with TRBD2 matching over 15 bases. The sequence came from a male donor with ankylosing spondylitis or in good health (not recorded which). The sample consisted of blood, either unsorted or a sorted T cell fraction (not recorded which). Here the CDR3 reads CSVGTSGRAVEQYF. CDR3 sequence (DNA): TGCAGCGTTGGGACTAGCGGGAGGGCGGTCGAGCAGTACTTC.